Listed below are T cell receptor beta chains from one sample, sequenced in a study of shared clonotypes between healthy human individuals. The data were produced by immunoSEQ multiplex PCR, yet TCRdb's version contains in-frame clones alone and is incomplete. In the table there are around 200,000 clones, about 66% of which are singletons. Sample: memory CD4+ T cells sorted from blood. Receptors originate from a man aged 25 to 40 in good health. The conserved cysteine and the conserved F or W are not part of the CDR3 here. Each record gives: CDR3 protein, V gene, clone size, J gene. Size is omitted from some rows. Given values are once, few, many or a class for expanded clones.

CDR3aa: ASSPDRSTDTQY; v_gene: TRBV7-2; abundance: few; j_gene: TRBJ2-3
CDR3aa: SVEGAGSYNEQF; v_gene: TRBV29-1; abundance: NA; j_gene: TRBJ2-1
CDR3aa: ASSSGFSGNTIY; v_gene: TRBV11-2; abundance: NA; j_gene: TRBJ1-3
CDR3aa: ASSLSLNTEAF; v_gene: TRBV7-6; abundance: many; j_gene: TRBJ1-1
CDR3aa: SVELAEAF; v_gene: TRBV29-1; abundance: NA; j_gene: TRBJ1-1
CDR3aa: ASSYYGRNYEQY; v_gene: TRBV6-6; abundance: NA; j_gene: TRBJ2-7
CDR3aa: ASSSYSNTEAF; v_gene: TRBV28; abundance: NA; j_gene: TRBJ1-1
CDR3aa: ASSVYGAQPQH; v_gene: TRBV2; abundance: NA; j_gene: TRBJ1-5
CDR3aa: ASSGRGTVTEAF; v_gene: TRBV6-1; abundance: NA; j_gene: TRBJ1-1
CDR3aa: ASSPFSGNTIY; v_gene: TRBV27; abundance: NA; j_gene: TRBJ1-3
CDR3aa: ASSLGDRGTEAF; v_gene: TRBV5-1; abundance: NA; j_gene: TRBJ1-1
CDR3aa: ASRSTGTTNEKLF; v_gene: TRBV6-5; abundance: NA; j_gene: TRBJ1-4
CDR3aa: ATSRTGLNYEQY; v_gene: TRBV15; abundance: many; j_gene: TRBJ2-7
CDR3aa: AGALVVLGEQY; v_gene: TRBV2; abundance: NA; j_gene: TRBJ2-7
CDR3aa: ASSPVGLGYT; v_gene: TRBV18; abundance: NA; j_gene: TRBJ1-2
CDR3aa: ASSLNTYNEQF; v_gene: TRBV2; abundance: many; j_gene: TRBJ2-1
CDR3aa: ASSLDPTPSGGGYT; v_gene: TRBV5-1; abundance: few; j_gene: TRBJ1-2
CDR3aa: ASRPTSGRPTGELF; v_gene: TRBV28; abundance: NA; j_gene: TRBJ2-2
CDR3aa: ATAGTRGNEQF; v_gene: TRBV30; abundance: NA; j_gene: TRBJ2-1
CDR3aa: ASSTFAGTSEEGDTQY; v_gene: TRBV28; abundance: NA; j_gene: TRBJ2-3